Presented here are 24 T cell receptor beta chains from one specimen sequenced in a study of shared clonotypes between healthy human individuals (dated by TCRdb to between 2020 and 2021). Receptor amplification or capture employed the immunoSEQ multiplex PCR assay. TCRdb provides this immuneACCESS table in a form limited to in-frame rearrangements. Some clones are lacking; in checked studies, under half of them reflect an unresolved V gene, and why the rest are absent is not known. The sample table records approximately 88,000 clones; almost 70% of these occur just once. The ten top clones hold 50% of the sample. Sequences were obtained from memory CD8+ T cells sorted from blood. Reading the label with the study, this specimen's cell subset or site is: CD45RO+ cells pooled with CCR7-negative TemRA cells. Receptor source: a man aged 25 to 40 in good health.

This chain connects TRBV7-8 to TRBJ2-6; 9 bases map to TRBD1. The CDR3 contains 16 residues. J gave up 1 base and V 8 bases, and 6 bases lay outside the gene matches. The germline V gene encodes CDR1 SGHVS and CDR2 FQNEAQ. The CDR3 DNA reads as TGTGCCAGCGAGGGGGGACAGGGATCTGGGGCCAACGTCCTGACTTTC. This translates into CASEGGQGSGANVLTF.

The chain employs TRBV6-6 and TRBJ2-5; 9 positions match TRBD2. V dropped 6 bases and J dropped 11; count of bases not matched to a gene: 10. There are 13 residues in the CDR3. Germline V gives CDR1 MNHNY, CDR2 SVGAGI (reference sequence). The CDR3 coding sequence is TGTGCCAGCAGGGGACGGGACAGCGGGGGGCAGTACTTC. Its protein is CASRGRDSGGQYF.

The J gene is TRBJ2-7, the V gene TRBV13; D may be TRBD1 (6 bases). V was clipped by 3 bases and J by 0 bases, with 12 bases between them. CDR3 length: 15 amino acids. CDR1 is PRHDT, CDR2 FYEKMQ, per germline (reference sequence). The CDR3 nucleotides are TGTGCCAGCAGCTTGTACAGGGACCCCTCCTACGAGCAGTACTTC. Its protein product is CASSLYRDPSYEQYF.

This clone has only a few counts. The V gene is TRBV5-1, the J gene TRBJ2-1; no definite D call. V dropped 1 base and J dropped 8 bases, with 4 bases sitting between them. Germline CDR1 SGHRS, CDR2 YFSETQ. This CDR3 region has 11 residues. DNA for the CDR3: TGCGCCAGCAGCTTGTTAGATGAGCAGTTCTTC. This encodes CASSLLDEQFF.

This chain uses TRBV9 with TRBJ2-5, with unresolved D. Germline CDR1 is SGDLS and CDR2 is YYNGEE. CDR3 length: 15 amino acids. V lost 3 bases and J 2 bases, leaving 14 bases between the germline ends. Here the CDR3 DNA reads TGTGCCAGCAGCGCCTCCCCTAACCCTCAAGAGACCCAGTACTTC. Amino acid sequence: CASSASPNPQETQYF.

V and J are TRBV6-6 and TRBJ2-1; TRBD2 aligns across 9 bases. CDR3 length equals 15 residues. Unmatched junction bases numbered 5, after V lost 0 bases and J lost 8 bases. Germline values: CDR1 MNHNY, CDR2 SVGAGI (reference sequence). CDR3 nucleotide sequence: TGTGCCAGCAGTTACTCGCGGGAGGGCCGTGATGAGCAGTTCTTC. This gives the protein CASSYSREGRDEQFF.

The chain uses TRBV7-9 and TRBJ2-2, with TRBD2 matching over 9 bases. There are 16 residues in the CDR3. V lost 5 bases to trimming and J lost 8 bases; unmatched junction nucleotides: 12. Germline CDR1 reads SEHNR; CDR2 reads FQNEAQ (reference sequence). The CDR3 DNA sequence: TGTGCCAGCAGCCGGAATAGCGGGAGATTCAGTGGGGAGCTGTTTTTT. Its protein is CASSRNSGRFSGELFF.

V usage is TRBV29-1 and J usage is TRBJ2-1; D might be TRBD2 (5 bases). The CDR3 length is 13 residues. V gave up 6 bases and J gave up 4 bases, with 13 bases separating them. Germline lookup yields CDR1 SQVTM and CDR2 ANQGSEA. CDR3 coding DNA: TGCAGCGTCGCCTGGGAGCCGTACAATGAGCAGTTCTTC. Its protein product is CSVAWEPYNEQFF.

The CDR3 loop reads CASSLMLGGYEQYF. The CDR3 DNA reads as TGTGCCAGCAGCTTAATGCTCGGGGGTTACGAGCAGTACTTC. The chain links TRBV7-8 to TRBJ2-7; D possibly corresponds to TRBD2 (6 bases). This CDR3 contains 14 residues. Trimming left V 2 bases short and J 4 bases short, with 12 bases between. Germline V gene sequence: CDR1 SGHVS, CDR2 FQNEAQ.

The rearrangement links TRBV5-4 to TRBJ2-1; TRBD1 or TRBD2 may be the D gene (6 bases each). Germline V gives CDR1 SGHNT, CDR2 YYREEE (reference sequence). CDR3 length: 14 residues. V was trimmed by 6 bases and J by 5 bases, leaving 15 bases between them. The CDR3 is CASIPSGAHNEQFF. CDR3 nucleotides: TGTGCCAGCATCCCCTCGGGGGCCCACAATGAGCAGTTCTTC.

The chain has TRBV5-6 and TRBJ2-1; 11 nucleotides match TRBD2. This CDR3 comprises 17 residues. In germline, CDR1 is SGHDT, CDR2 YYEEEE. J gave up 1 base and V 4 bases, and 7 bases lay outside the gene matches. The CDR3 DNA follows: TGTGCCAGCAGCCAAAGACTAGCGGGAAGGTCCTACAATGAGCAGTTCTTC. Translated: CASSQRLAGRSYNEQFF.

The CDR3 protein is CASSLGTRDEQFF. DNA for the CDR3: TGTGCCAGCAGCCTTGGGACTCGTGATGAGCAGTTCTTC. The chain combines TRBV5-6 with TRBJ2-1, with D perhaps matching TRBD2 (6 bases). Looked up from germline, CDR1 is SGHDT and CDR2 is YYEEEE. The CDR3 totals 13 residues. Trimming removed 4 bases at V and 8 bases at J, with 13 bases between.

The V call is TRBV29-1, the J call TRBJ2-4; possible D gene TRBD1, 6 bases. The CDR3 is 14 residues long. Looked up from germline, CDR1 is SQVTM and CDR2 is ANQGSEA. Trimming removed 8 bases at V and 0 bases at J, with 14 bases between. Here the CDR3 reads CSTKGVRAKNIQYF. CDR3 DNA sequence: TGCAGCACTAAGGGGGTAAGAGCCAAAAACATTCAGTACTTC.

The V call is TRBV2, the J call TRBJ2-3; D is perhaps TRBD1 (6 bases). Per the germline V gene, CDR1 is SNHLY and CDR2 is FYNNEI. V lost 9 bases, J lost 0 bases, and 16 bases lay in between. This CDR3 is 15 amino acids long. CDR3 sequence: CAREQGLSSTDTQYF. CDR3 nucleotide sequence: TGTGCCAGGGAACAGGGCTTATCTAGCACAGATACGCAGTATTTT.

The rearrangement joins TRBV15 to TRBJ2-1, with D perhaps being TRBD1 or TRBD2 (5 bases each). The V gene lost 0 bases and the J gene lost 4 bases, with 10 bases spanning the gap. The germline gives CDR1 LNHNV, CDR2 YYDKDF (reference sequence). CDR3 size: 15 residues. CDR3 protein: CATSRDIREYNEQFF. The CDR3 DNA is TGTGCCACCAGCAGAGATATCAGGGAGTACAATGAGCAGTTCTTC.

The chain recombines TRBV19 with TRBJ1-1; D may be TRBD1 (5 bases). V lost 7 bases, J lost 3 bases, and 15 bases lay in between. Germline V gene sequence: CDR1 LNHDA, CDR2 SQIVND (reference sequence). CDR3 length: 14 residues. The CDR3 is CASKERGVDTEAFF. Here the CDR3 DNA reads TGTGCCAGTAAAGAAAGGGGAGTGGACACTGAAGCTTTCTTT.

This chain uses TRBV21-1 with TRBJ2-7. TRBV21-1 is an annotated pseudogene. CDR3 length equals 13 residues. The CDR3 nucleotides read TGTGCCAGCAGCAAAGTACGGAATTACGAGCAGTACTTC. This codes for CASSKVRNYEQYF.

The J gene is TRBJ1-1, the V gene TRBV6-5; 7 bases map to TRBD1. Trimming took 2 bases from V and 0 from J; bases not matched to a gene: 6. This CDR3 has 16 amino acids. CDR1 MNHEY and CDR2 SVGAGI come from the germline V gene. The CDR3 coding sequence is TGTGCCAGCAGTTACCGGGACAGAGCTTTGAACACTGAAGCTTTCTTT. Its protein product is CASSYRDRALNTEAFF.

The chain combines TRBV28 with TRBJ1-5; 10 bases agree with TRBD1. CDR3 length equals 15 residues. V dropped 6 bases and J dropped 6; count of bases not matched to a gene: 8. The V gene's germline CDR1 is MDHEN and CDR2 SYDVKM. The CDR3: CASSRDRGPGQPQHF. Written as DNA, the CDR3 is TGTGCCAGCAGCCGAGACAGGGGGCCCGGTCAGCCCCAGCATTTT.

V usage is TRBV7-9 and J usage is TRBJ2-1; 11 bases fit TRBD1. There are 14 residues in the CDR3. Germline V CDR1 and CDR2: SEHNR, FQNEAQ (reference sequence). V shed 4 bases and J 12 bases; nucleotides not matched to a gene: 8. CDR3 nucleotide sequence: TGTGCCAGCAGCTCGGACAGGGGGCAGATTACGCAGTTCTTC. Its protein is CASSSDRGQITQFF.

This clone has more than one count but fewer than ten. This rearrangement joins TRBV29-1 to TRBJ2-5; D uncertain. The CDR3 loop spans 13 amino acids. Per the germline V gene, CDR1 is SQVTM and CDR2 is ANQGSEA. V dropped 5 bases and J dropped 5 bases, with 15 bases sitting between them. CDR3 protein: CSVTPLARETQYF. The CDR3 DNA follows: TGCAGCGTTACCCCCTTGGCTAGGGAGACCCAGTACTTC.

Note on this clone: The same CDR3 can be traced to other DNA sequences in this sample. The genes are TRBV2 and TRBJ2-5; D gene unclear. The DNA end is more similar to TRBJ2-7, so the J call may be wrong. The CDR3 runs to 13 residues. From germline, CDR1 is SNHLY and CDR2 FYNNEI. The CDR3 reads CASSDWVGYEQYF. The CDR3 DNA follows: TGTGCCAGCAGTGACTGGGTTGGCTACGAGCAGTACTTC.

The chain combines TRBV25-1 with TRBJ2-5, with D uncertain. CDR1 MGHDK and CDR2 SYGVNS come from the germline V gene. Trimming stripped 7 bases from V and 1 base from J, with 16 bases between. This CDR3 has 15 amino acids. This CDR3 reads CASTPVRGGQETQYF. CDR3 coding DNA: TGTGCCAGCACCCCCGTGAGAGGCGGCCAAGAGACCCAGTACTTC.

The CDR3 nucleotides are TGTGCCAGCAGCTCCAGGGTGAACACTGAAGCTTTCTTT. As protein: CASSSRVNTEAFF. The rearrangement joins TRBV7-3 to TRBJ1-1; maybe TRBD1 (5 bases). V gave up 4 bases and J gave up 0 bases, with 6 bases separating them. The CDR3 length is 13 residues. Looked up from germline, CDR1 is SGHTA and CDR2 is FQGTGA.